The 20 T cell receptor beta chains in this list originate from one sample, sequenced in a study of blood T cell repertoires in COVID-19. Profiling relied on immunoSEQ multiplex PCR, and the TCRdb table lists in-frame clones only, not all of them. The table lists roughly 160,000 clones, under 80% of them singletons. The sample comprised peripheral blood. These TCRs come from an elderly woman with acute or convalescent COVID-19.

This clone was counted between two and nine times. The V call is TRBV15, the J call TRBJ1-3; D ambiguous. The CDR3 has 13 residues. Trimming took 2 bases from V and 4 from J, leaving 6 bases between them. Germline V gene lookup returns CDR1 LNHNV and CDR2 YYDKDF (reference sequence). The CDR3 region is CATSRQAGNTIYF. In nucleotides, the CDR3 is TGTGCCACCAGCAGACAGGCGGGAAACACCATATATTTT.

The J gene is TRBJ1-3, the V gene TRBV2; 9 positions agree with TRBD1. The CDR3 has 14 residues. Looked up from germline, CDR1 is SNHLY and CDR2 is FYNNEI. The V and J ends lost 5 bases and 3 bases, in that order; junction bases with no gene match: 2. The CDR3 loop reads CASSLGQGGNTIYF. The CDR3 coding sequence is TGTGCCAGCAGTTTGGGACAGGGTGGAAACACCATATATTTT.

The chain employs TRBV5-1 and TRBJ2-3; 7 nucleotides align to TRBD2. The CDR3 length is 13 residues. CDR1 is SGHRS, CDR2 YFSETQ, per germline. V gave up 2 bases and J gave up 6 bases; unmatched junction bases: 3. CDR3 DNA sequence: TGCGCCAGCAGCTTCCCCGGGGGGGATACGCAGTATTTT. It encodes CASSFPGGDTQYF. The variable domain in full, completed from reference TRBV5-1 and TRBJ2-3, reads KAGVTQTPRYLIKTRGQQVTLSCSPISGHRSVSWYQQTPGQGLQFLFEYFSETQRNKGNFPGRFSGRQFSNSRSEMNVSTLELGDSALYLCASSFPGGDTQYFGPGTRLTVL.

The count of this clone is one. The V and J genes are TRBV4-1 and TRBJ2-1, with TRBD2 matching 7 bases. This CDR3 spans 15 amino acids. V dropped 0 bases and J dropped 5; count of bases not matched to a gene: 4. Germline values: CDR1 MGHRA, CDR2 YSYEKL. The CDR3 here is CASSQERERDNEQFF. The CDR3, as DNA: TGCGCCAGCAGCCAAGAGCGGGAGCGGGACAATGAGCAGTTCTTC.

This rearrangement joins TRBV30 to TRBJ2-6, with 9 bases lining up with TRBD2. J was trimmed by 4 bases and V by 0 bases; bases with no gene match: 13. This CDR3 has 19 residues. The germline CDR1 and CDR2 sequences are GTSNPN and SVGIG (reference sequence). CDR3 bases: TGTGCCTGGAGTGTACCCGATGGTAGCGGGAGTTCCGGGGCCAACGTCCTGACTTTC. Protein: CAWSVPDGSGSSGANVLTF. The whole variable domain, remainder taken from reference TRBV30 and TRBJ2-6, is SQTIHQWPATLVQPVGSPLSLECTVEGTSNPNLYWYRQAAGRGLQLLFYSVGIGQISSEVPQNLSASRPQDRQFILSSKKLLLSDSGFYLCAWSVPDGSGSSGANVLTFGAGSRLTVL.

The chain links TRBV3-1 (or the pseudogene TRBV3-2) to TRBJ2-2; D is uncertain. V lost 1 base to trimming and J lost 2 bases, with 5 bases between them. Germline CDR1 reads LGHDT; CDR2 reads YNNKEL (reference sequence). The CDR3 consists of 14 residues. The DNA of the CDR3 is TGTGCCAGCAGCCAAGTTCATAACACCGGGGAGCTGTTTTTT. Residues: CASSQVHNTGELFF.

The V and J genes are TRBV27 and TRBJ1-5; no reliable D call. CDR1 is MNHEY, CDR2 SMNVEV, per germline (reference sequence). There are 18 residues in the CDR3. With 1 base removed from V and 2 bases from J, the gap between germline ends came to 18 bases. CDR3 sequence: CASSLYGSSDIRNQPQHF. The CDR3 DNA follows: TGTGCCAGCAGTTTATATGGGTCCTCAGACATACGCAATCAGCCCCAGCATTTT.

The CDR3 loop reads CAWSVVVSRFANTGELFF. The CDR3 DNA follows: TGTGCCTGGAGTGTAGTTGTAAGTCGGTTCGCGAACACCGGGGAGCTGTTTTTT. The genes are TRBV30 and TRBJ2-2, with D unresolved. There are 18 residues in the CDR3. V was cut by 0 bases and J by 0 bases, with 17 bases left in between. Germline-derived CDR1 and CDR2 are GTSNPN and SVGIG (reference sequence).

V and J are TRBV5-1 and TRBJ1-2, with D possibly TRBD1 on 5 matching bases. The germline V and J ends were trimmed by 1 base and 5 bases, with 15 bases remaining between them. From germline, CDR1 is SGHRS and CDR2 YFSETQ. The CDR3 spans 15 residues. The CDR3 loop is CASSLRNEGRYGYTF. CDR3 sequence (DNA): TGCGCCAGCAGCTTGAGGAATGAGGGGAGGTATGGCTACACCTTC.

In this sample, this clone turned up once. V and J are TRBV28 and TRBJ2-7, with D maybe TRBD1 (6 bases). The V gene lost 4 bases and the J gene lost 0 bases, with 10 bases spanning the gap. Germline CDR1 and CDR2: MDHEN and SYDVKM. This CDR3 is 14 amino acids long. The CDR3 DNA reads as TGTGCCAGCAGTTCCGACAGGACCTCCTACGAGCAGTACTTC. Its translation is CASSSDRTSYEQYF.

The rearrangement joins TRBV10-3 to TRBJ1-2; possible D gene TRBD1, 5 bases. CDR1 and CDR2 (germline): ENHRY, SYGVKD. CDR3 length: 13 amino acids. The ends were cut back, 2 bases at V and 6 bases at J, with 10 bases in the middle. Here the CDR3 reads CAISEGTGDGYTF. In DNA, the CDR3 is TGTGCCATCAGTGAGGGGACGGGAGATGGCTACACCTTC.

This clone showed up just once. This chain links TRBV5-4 with TRBJ2-1; 11 nucleotides match TRBD1. Unmatched junction bases numbered 9, after V lost 4 bases and J lost 6 bases. Looked up from germline, CDR1 is SGHNT and CDR2 is YYREEE (reference sequence). The CDR3 consists of 16 residues. The CDR3 DNA is TGTGCCAGCAGCCCCGGCGGGACAGGGGGACCCAATGAGCAGTTCTTC. This encodes CASSPGGTGGPNEQFF. Filled out from reference TRBV5-4 and TRBJ2-1, the complete variable domain reads ETGVTQSPTHLIKTRGQQVTLRCSSQSGHNTVSWYQQALGQGPQFIFQYYREEENGRGNFPPRFSGLQFPNYSSELNVNALELDDSALYLCASSPGGTGGPNEQFFGPGTRLTVL.

The chain joins TRBV28 to TRBJ2-3; TRBD2 matches 14 bases. The CDR3 loop spans 18 amino acids. Germline-derived CDR1 and CDR2 are MDHEN and SYDVKM. With V trimmed by 5 bases and J by 8 bases, 15 bases remained unmatched. CDR3 sequence: CASSTTRLAGGPASTQYF. The DNA for the CDR3 is TGTGCCAGCAGTACAACCAGACTAGCGGGAGGGCCAGCAAGTACGCAGTATTTT.

Comments on this clone: Other DNA sequences in the same sample also yield this CDR3. V and J are TRBV6-2 or TRBV6-3 and TRBJ2-7, with 11 bases aligning to TRBD1. The CDR3 extends over 15 amino acids. Germline CDR1 MNHEY, CDR2 SVGEGT. V shed 5 bases, J shed 3 bases, and the junction held 6 bases outside the gene matches. The CDR3 DNA reads TGTGCCAGCAGTCCCTCCGGGACAGGGGGCTACGAGCAGTACTTC. Protein product: CASSPSGTGGYEQYF.

V and J are TRBV28 and TRBJ2-2; D is undetermined. Trimming shortened V by 5 bases and J by 3 bases, and 4 bases separated the two germline ends. This CDR3 is 12 amino acids long. Germline CDR1 is MDHEN and CDR2 is SYDVKM. In nucleotides, the CDR3 is TGTGCCAGCAGTCTCGACACCGGGGAGCTGTTTTTT. It yields the protein CASSLDTGELFF.

This clone was seen only a few times. V is TRBV21-1 and J is TRBJ2-3; the table's D call, TRBD2, was not checked against the DNA. TRBV21-1 is assigned pseudogene status. The CDR3 extends over 16 amino acids. This CDR3 reads CASSKGGLADTDTQYF. The CDR3 DNA reads as TGTGCCAGCAGCAAAGGGGGACTAGCGGACACAGATACGCAGTATTTT.

V gene TRBV28 combines with J gene TRBJ2-7, with 7 positions matching TRBD1. CDR1 is MDHEN, CDR2 SYDVKM, per germline. Trimming removed 10 bases from V and 5 bases from J; junction bases left unmatched: 14. The CDR3 sequence is 14 residues long. In DNA, the CDR3 is TGTGCCATCTCGACCGACAGGGAAGGTCACGAGCAGTACTTC. It yields the protein CAISTDREGHEQYF.

This chain uses TRBV5-8 with TRBJ1-1, with a weak D call TRBD1 (6 bases). The V and J ends lost 4 bases and 1 base respectively, with 14 bases between them. The CDR3 totals 15 residues. Germline CDR1 and CDR2: SGHTS and YDEGEE. CDR3 residues: CASSDGQSWNTEAFF. CDR3 in DNA: TGTGCCAGCAGCGACGGACAGTCCTGGAACACTGAAGCTTTCTTT.

The gene calls are TRBV5-1 and TRBJ1-1, with D perhaps TRBD1 (5 bases). The V and J ends lost 6 bases and 0 bases respectively, with 12 bases between them. The CDR3 covers 14 residues. Germline lookup yields CDR1 SGHRS and CDR2 YFSETQ. The CDR3 here is CASNGGALNTEAFF. For the CDR3, the DNA is TGCGCCAGCAATGGAGGGGCGCTGAACACTGAAGCTTTCTTT.

This chain connects TRBV4-2 to TRBJ1-5; the match to TRBD1 covers 7 bases. J gave up 0 bases and V 4 bases, and 9 bases lay outside the gene matches. The length of the CDR3 is 17 residues. CDR1 and CDR2 (germline): LGHNA, YNFKEQ. The CDR3 reads CASSPTGDSFSNQPQHF. The CDR3 DNA is TGTGCCAGCAGCCCGACGGGGGACAGTTTTAGCAATCAGCCCCAGCATTTT.